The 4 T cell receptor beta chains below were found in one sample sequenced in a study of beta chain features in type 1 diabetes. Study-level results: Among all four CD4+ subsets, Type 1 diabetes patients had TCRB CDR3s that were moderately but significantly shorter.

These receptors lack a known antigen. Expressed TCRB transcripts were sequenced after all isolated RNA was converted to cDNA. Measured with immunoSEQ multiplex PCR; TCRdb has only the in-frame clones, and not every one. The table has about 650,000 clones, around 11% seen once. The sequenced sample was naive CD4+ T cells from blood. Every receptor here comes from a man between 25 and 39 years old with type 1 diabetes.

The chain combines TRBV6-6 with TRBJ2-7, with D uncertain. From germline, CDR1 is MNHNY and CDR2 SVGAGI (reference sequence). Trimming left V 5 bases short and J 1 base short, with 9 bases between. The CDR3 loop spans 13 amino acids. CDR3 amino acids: CASSPSLSYEQYF. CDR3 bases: TGTGCCAGCAGTCCATCCCTTTCCTACGAGCAGTACTTC.

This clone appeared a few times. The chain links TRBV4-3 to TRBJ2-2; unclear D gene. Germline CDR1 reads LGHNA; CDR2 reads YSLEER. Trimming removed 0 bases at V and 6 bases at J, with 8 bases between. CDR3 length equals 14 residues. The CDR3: CASSQDSGPGELFF. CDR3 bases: TGCGCCAGCAGCCAAGATTCGGGTCCCGGGGAGCTGTTTTTT.

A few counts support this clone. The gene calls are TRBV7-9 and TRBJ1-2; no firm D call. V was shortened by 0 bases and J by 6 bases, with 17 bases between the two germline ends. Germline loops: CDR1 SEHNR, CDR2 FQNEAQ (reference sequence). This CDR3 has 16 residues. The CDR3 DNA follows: TGTGCCAGCAGCTTAGCTGGCGAGACTGGTGTTCATGGCTACACCTTC. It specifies CASSLAGETGVHGYTF.

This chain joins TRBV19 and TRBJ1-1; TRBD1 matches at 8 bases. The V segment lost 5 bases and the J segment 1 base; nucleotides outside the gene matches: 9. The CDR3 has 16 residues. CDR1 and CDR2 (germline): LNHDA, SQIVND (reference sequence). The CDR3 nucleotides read TGTGCCAGTAGTGTGGGCAGGGGGCTCGGGAACACTGAAGCTTTCTTT. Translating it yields CASSVGRGLGNTEAFF.